One and the same sample provided the 22 T cell receptor beta chains below, sequenced in a study of blood T cell repertoires in COVID-19. The repertoire was sequenced with immunoSEQ multiplex PCR; TCRdb's copy has only in-frame clones and lacks some. The sample carries under 200,000 clones, more than 75% recorded once. Sequenced material: peripheral blood. Receptor source: a woman older than 75 with acute or convalescent COVID-19.

The V call is TRBV27, the J call TRBJ1-4; a weak D match, TRBD1 (6 bases). V was shortened by 8 bases and J by 0 bases, with 22 bases between the two germline ends. The CDR3 has 18 residues. Germline CDR1 MNHEY, CDR2 SMNVEV (reference sequence). CDR3 in amino acids: CASSQRGGPLATNEKLFF. The CDR3 region has the DNA TGTGCCAGCTCCCAACGGGGGGGGCCTTTAGCAACTAATGAAAAACTGTTTTTT.

The chain couples TRBV6-1 to TRBJ2-4; no clear D gene. Trimming took 0 bases from V and 8 from J, leaving 17 bases between them. The CDR3 loop spans 16 amino acids. CDR1 MNHNS and CDR2 SASEGT come from the germline V gene. CDR3 region: CASSEAVYAPTDIQYF. The CDR3 DNA reads as TGTGCCAGCAGTGAAGCGGTGTATGCGCCCACCGACATTCAGTACTTC.

The chain links TRBV10-2 to TRBJ2-2; D is perhaps TRBD2 (6 bases). The CDR3 covers 15 residues. CDR1 and CDR2 from the germline V gene are WSHSY and SAAADI. Trimming cost V 3 bases and J 5 bases, with 13 bases left between them. DNA of the CDR3: TGCGCCAGCAGTGACTACCTCGGGGGTACCGGGGAGCTGTTTTTT. It codes for CASSDYLGGTGELFF.

The V gene is TRBV7-3, the J gene TRBJ1-1; D is uncertain. CDR3 length equals 14 residues. Germline CDR1 reads SGHTA; CDR2 reads FQGTGA. V shed 1 base and J shed 1 base, with 7 bases lying between them. The CDR3 protein is CASSLSGGNTEAFF. The DNA for the CDR3 is TGTGCCAGCAGCTTAAGTGGAGGGAACACTGAAGCTTTCTTT.

V usage is TRBV12-3 or TRBV12-4 and J usage is TRBJ1-2, with a weak D call TRBD1 (5 bases). This CDR3 spans 13 amino acids. V gave up 1 base and J gave up 4 bases, with 7 bases separating them. CDR3: CASSLGGGYGYTF. The CDR3 region has the DNA TGTGCCAGCAGTTTAGGGGGCGGCTATGGCTACACCTTC.

The genes are TRBV5-6 and TRBJ2-2; TRBD1 matches at 8 bases. The trim removed 4 bases at V and 0 bases at J, leaving 5 bases unmatched. The CDR3 sequence is 16 residues long. CDR1 and CDR2 (germline): SGHDT, YYEEEE. The CDR3 region is CASSLGGQANTGELFF. The CDR3 bases are TGTGCCAGCAGCCTGGGGGGACAGGCGAACACCGGGGAGCTGTTTTTT.

This chain connects TRBV18 to TRBJ2-3; 8 bases agree with TRBD2. J was trimmed by 9 bases and V by 2 bases; bases with no gene match: 19. Germline V CDR1 and CDR2: KGHSH, LQKENI. This CDR3 has 18 amino acids. The CDR3 here is CASSPFPGGRRGFDTQYF. The CDR3 DNA reads TGTGCCAGCTCACCATTTCCTGGCGGGAGGAGAGGATTCGACACGCAGTATTTT.

The gene calls are TRBV12-5 and TRBJ1-6; D is undetermined. This CDR3 comprises 17 residues. CDR1 and CDR2 (germline): LGHNT, FRNRAP. The ends were cut back, 1 base at V and 0 bases at J, with 10 bases in the middle. For the CDR3, the DNA is TGTGCTAGTGGTTTGGGTACCTTGAGCTCCTATAATTCACCCCTCCACTTT. Translated, it gives CASGLGTLSSYNSPLHF.

The chain uses TRBV2 and TRBJ2-1; weak D call: TRBD1 (5 bases). Trimming shortened V by 7 bases and J by 3 bases, and 16 bases separated the two germline ends. Germline CDR1 SNHLY, CDR2 FYNNEI. The CDR3 totals 15 residues. The CDR3 DNA reads as TGTGCCAGCACCCGACCCGGACAAGTCTACAATGAGCAGTTCTTC. This translates into CASTRPGQVYNEQFF.

CDR3 sequence reads: CASSPGGSAEAFF. The CDR3 coding sequence is TGTGCCAGCTCACCAGGAGGGAGCGCTGAAGCTTTCTTT. The chain recombines TRBV18 with TRBJ1-1, with D uncertain. Germline V lookup: CDR1 KGHSH, CDR2 LQKENI. V lost 2 bases to trimming and J lost 6 bases, with 10 bases between them. The CDR3 consists of 13 residues.

The chain is built from TRBV6-1 and TRBJ1-2; D gene uncertain. The CDR3 has 14 amino acids. V gave up 0 bases and J gave up 8 bases, with 13 bases separating them. The germline V gene has CDR1 MNHNS and CDR2 SASEGT. The CDR3 DNA reads as TGTGCCAGCAGTGAAGCCGGGGAGTTGCGGGGCTACACCTTC. Encoded protein: CASSEAGELRGYTF.

The CDR3 DNA follows: TGTGCCAGTAGTCGGACGGCTCCTTCACCCACGGGGAACTATGGCTACACCTTC. Translation: CASSRTAPSPTGNYGYTF. This chain connects TRBV19 to TRBJ1-2; D is uncertain. The germline V gene has CDR1 LNHDA and CDR2 SQIVND (reference sequence). The V gene lost 5 bases and the J gene lost 2 bases, with 24 bases spanning the gap. This CDR3 has 18 amino acids.

Comments on this clone: The same CDR3 is also encoded by other DNA sequences in this sample. This chain joins TRBV12-3 or TRBV12-4 and TRBJ1-5; no definite D call. The V end lost 3 bases, the J end lost 3 bases, and 3 bases lay between the germline ends. The CDR3 covers 12 residues. The DNA of the CDR3 is TGTGCCAGCAGTTTCTCCAATCAGCCCCAGCATTTT. Translation gives CASSFSNQPQHF.

The chain joins TRBV7-2 to TRBJ2-1; D may be TRBD1 (5 bases). The V gene lost 2 bases and the J gene lost 7 bases, with 9 bases spanning the gap. The CDR3 sequence is 13 residues long. Per germline, CDR1 SGHTA and CDR2 FQGNSA. The CDR3 region is CASSLRGVNEQFF. CDR3 in DNA: TGTGCCAGCAGCTTAAGGGGTGTAAATGAGCAGTTCTTC.

V gene TRBV28 combines with J gene TRBJ1-6; possible D gene TRBD1, 5 bases. Trimming shortened V by 3 bases and J by 13 bases, and 19 bases separated the two germline ends. CDR1 and CDR2 (germline): MDHEN, SYDVKM. This CDR3 has 15 residues. The CDR3 protein is CASSFLGQVRPPLHF. DNA for the CDR3: TGTGCCAGCAGTTTCCTGGGGCAGGTCCGGCCTCCCCTCCACTTT.

This chain uses TRBV7-9 with TRBJ1-1, with D possibly TRBD1 on 5 matching bases. Between the trimmed V and J ends, which lost 3 bases and 2 bases, there was a span of 7 bases. Per germline, CDR1 SEHNR and CDR2 FQNEAQ (reference sequence). The CDR3 length is 13 residues. DNA of the CDR3: TGTGCCAGCAGCTTCCAGGGTAACACTGAAGCTTTCTTT. Translated, it gives CASSFQGNTEAFF.

The rearrangement joins TRBV7-3 to TRBJ2-1; D is unclear. Trimming removed 5 bases at V and 0 bases at J, with 11 bases between. The CDR3 extends over 15 amino acids. Germline assignment: CDR1 SGHTA and CDR2 FQGTGA. As DNA, the CDR3 is TGTGCCAGCAGCCTTAACGCCTACTCCTACAATGAGCAGTTCTTC. It encodes CASSLNAYSYNEQFF.

The V call is TRBV19, the J call TRBJ2-7; 7 nucleotides align to TRBD2. CDR1 and CDR2 (germline): LNHDA, SQIVND (reference sequence). This CDR3 has 15 amino acids. V trimming: 6 bases; J trimming: 2 bases; junction bases outside the gene matches: 10. The CDR3 protein is CASSIEAGLTYEQYF. CDR3 DNA sequence: TGTGCCAGTAGCATCGAAGCGGGGCTAACCTACGAGCAGTACTTC. The full variable domain, with the rest looked up from reference TRBV19 and TRBJ2-7, is DGGITQSPKYLFRKEGQNVTLSCEQNLNHDAMYWYRQDPGQGLRLIYYSQIVNDFQKGDIAEGYSVSREKKESFPLTVTSAQKNPTAFYLCASSIEAGLTYEQYFGPGTRLTVT.

CDR3 amino acids: CASSQGVGASGNTIYF. The CDR3 DNA reads as TGTGCCAGCAGCCAGGGCGTGGGGGCTTCGGGAAACACCATATATTTT. The genes are TRBV3-1 (or the pseudogene TRBV3-2) and TRBJ1-3; maybe TRBD1 (6 bases). Germline lookup yields CDR1 LGHDT and CDR2 YNNKEL (reference sequence). Trimming stripped 3 bases from V and 4 bases from J, with 16 bases between. The CDR3 length is 16 residues.

The J gene is TRBJ2-2, the V gene TRBV6-4; D might be TRBD2 (6 bases). V was trimmed by 6 bases and J by 3 bases, leaving 20 bases between them. CDR1 and CDR2 from the germline V gene are MRHNA and SNTAGT. The CDR3 is made up of 17 amino acids. CDR3 nucleotide sequence: TGTGCCAGCAGGTTTGGCGGGGATCCTACGGACACCGGGGAGCTGTTTTTT. Its translation is CASRFGGDPTDTGELFF.

The gene calls are TRBV4-3 and TRBJ2-1; perhaps TRBD2 as D (6 bases). The V gene's germline CDR1 is LGHNA and CDR2 YSLEER. This CDR3 has 15 amino acids. Trimming cost V 6 bases and J 7 bases, with 19 bases left between them. CDR3 DNA sequence: TGCGCCAGCAGTAAAGAGCGGGCCCCGAATAATGAGCAGTTCTTC. Translation: CASSKERAPNNEQFF.

The rearrangement joins TRBV24-1 to TRBJ2-3; TRBD2 matches at 8 bases. The CDR3 sequence is 16 residues long. Per the germline V gene, CDR1 is KGHDR and CDR2 is SFDVKD. Losses at the gene ends were 2 bases for V and 1 base for J; bases not matched to a gene: 4. CDR3 sequence: CATSDYRAGGTDTQYF. The CDR3 DNA reads as TGTGCCACCAGTGATTACCGAGCGGGAGGCACAGATACGCAGTATTTT.